This T cell receptor (beta chain) was profiled in a study of post-analysis software for immune sequencing data. Study-level information: The cohort encompassed relapsing-remitting, secondary progressive and progressive-relapsing multiple sclerosis disease courses.

Study results and caveats: Compared with controls, patients had more of five TRBV segments, including TRBV5-6, TRBV5-1 and TRBV20-1. The F measure placed samples prepared in the same batch into strongly shared clusters. Patients with multiple sclerosis recorded significantly lower normalized Chao1 diversity than controls, the study found.

Germline V gene sequence: CDR1 LNHNV, CDR2 YYDKDF (reference sequence). V lost 0 bases and J 8 bases, leaving 8 bases between the germline ends. The CDR3 contains 13 residues. Concerning this clonotype: The target antigen is unknown.

Every TCR beta cDNA library bore unique molecular identifiers. Out of roughly 0.95 to 11 million T cells, roughly 0.5 million cDNA molecules were generated. TCRdb used MiXCR to reprocess the PCR reads, holding one entry per CDR3 protein. The sample includes around 500,000 distinct CDR3 sequences, roughly 34% of them seen just once. This clonotype was obtained from a girl aged 2-17 years with multiple sclerosis. This sequence joins TRBV15 and TRBJ2-1; D is undetermined. Source material: blood. The CDR3 region is CATSRDPLHEQFF. The DNA of the CDR3 is TGTGCCACCAGCAGAGATCCTCTCCATGAGCAGTTCTTC.